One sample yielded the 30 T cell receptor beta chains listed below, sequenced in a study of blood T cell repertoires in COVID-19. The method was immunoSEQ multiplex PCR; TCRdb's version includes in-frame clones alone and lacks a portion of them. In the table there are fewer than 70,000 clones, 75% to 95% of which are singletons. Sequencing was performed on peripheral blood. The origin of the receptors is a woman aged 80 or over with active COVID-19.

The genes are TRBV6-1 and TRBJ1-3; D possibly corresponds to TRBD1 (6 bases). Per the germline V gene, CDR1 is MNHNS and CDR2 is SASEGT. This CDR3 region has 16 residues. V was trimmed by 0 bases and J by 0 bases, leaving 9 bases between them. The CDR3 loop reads CASSEAYRVSGNTIYF. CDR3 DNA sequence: TGTGCCAGCAGTGAAGCATACAGGGTCTCTGGAAACACCATATATTTT.

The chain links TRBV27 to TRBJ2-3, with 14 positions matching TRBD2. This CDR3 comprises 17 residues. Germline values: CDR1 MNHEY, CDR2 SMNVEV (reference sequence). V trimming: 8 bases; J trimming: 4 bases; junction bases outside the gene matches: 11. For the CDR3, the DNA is TGTGCCAGCGCAAGACTAGCGGGAGGGTCAGATCCAGATACGCAGTATTTT. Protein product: CASARLAGGSDPDTQYF.

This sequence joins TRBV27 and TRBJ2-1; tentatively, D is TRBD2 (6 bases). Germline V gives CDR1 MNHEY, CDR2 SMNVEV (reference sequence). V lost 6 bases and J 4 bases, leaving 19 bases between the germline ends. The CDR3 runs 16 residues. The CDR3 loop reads CASRTSWDSDYNEQFF. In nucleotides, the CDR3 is TGTGCCAGCAGGACATCTTGGGACTCGGATTACAATGAGCAGTTCTTC.

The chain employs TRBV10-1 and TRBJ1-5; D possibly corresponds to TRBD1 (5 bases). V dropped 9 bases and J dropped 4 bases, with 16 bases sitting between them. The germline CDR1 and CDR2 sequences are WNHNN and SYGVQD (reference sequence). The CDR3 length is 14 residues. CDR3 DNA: TGCGCCAGTCCCGATGGGGGGAAAAATCAGCCCCAGCATTTT. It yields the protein CASPDGGKNQPQHF.

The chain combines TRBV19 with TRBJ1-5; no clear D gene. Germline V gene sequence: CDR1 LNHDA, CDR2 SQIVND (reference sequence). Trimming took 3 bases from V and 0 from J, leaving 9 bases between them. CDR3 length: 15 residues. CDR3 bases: TGTGCCAGTAGTATGGTAGAGAATAGCAATCAGCCCCAGCATTTT. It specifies CASSMVENSNQPQHF.

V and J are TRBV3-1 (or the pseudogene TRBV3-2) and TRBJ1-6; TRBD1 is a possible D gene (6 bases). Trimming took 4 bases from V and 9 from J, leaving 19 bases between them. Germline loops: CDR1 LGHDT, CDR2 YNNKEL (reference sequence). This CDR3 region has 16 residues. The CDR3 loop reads CASSLGVGRGSSPLHF. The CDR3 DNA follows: TGTGCCAGCAGCCTGGGGGTGGGCAGGGGAAGTTCACCCCTCCACTTT.

Written as DNA, the CDR3 is TGTGCCAGCAGCGGGACACCGGCTGGGATGAACACTGAAGCTTTCTTT. Translating it yields CASSGTPAGMNTEAFF. This chain links TRBV7-6 with TRBJ1-1; the D gene is possibly TRBD1 (6 bases). CDR3 length: 16 amino acids. Germline assignment: CDR1 SGHVS and CDR2 FNYEAQ. The V end was cut by 5 bases, the J end by 0 bases, with 16 bases between.

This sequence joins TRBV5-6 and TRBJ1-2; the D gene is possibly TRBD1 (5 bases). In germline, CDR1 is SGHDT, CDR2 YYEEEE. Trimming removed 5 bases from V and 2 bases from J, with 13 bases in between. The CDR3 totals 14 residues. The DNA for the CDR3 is TGTGCCAGCAGGGGCGGCAGGGTCAACTATGGCTACACCTTC. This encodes CASRGGRVNYGYTF.

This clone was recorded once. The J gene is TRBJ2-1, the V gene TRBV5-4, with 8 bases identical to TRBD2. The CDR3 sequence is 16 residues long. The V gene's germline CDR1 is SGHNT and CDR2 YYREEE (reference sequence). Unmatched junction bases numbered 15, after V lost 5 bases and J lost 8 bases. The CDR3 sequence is CASRARSSGSVDEQFF. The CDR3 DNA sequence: TGTGCCAGCAGGGCAAGGTCCAGCGGGAGCGTCGATGAGCAGTTCTTC.

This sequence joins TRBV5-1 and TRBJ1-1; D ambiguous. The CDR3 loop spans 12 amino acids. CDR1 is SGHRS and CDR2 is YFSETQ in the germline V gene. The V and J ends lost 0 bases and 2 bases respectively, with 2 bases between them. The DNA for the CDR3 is TGCGCCAGCAGCTTGGTAAACACTGAAGCTTTCTTT. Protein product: CASSLVNTEAFF.

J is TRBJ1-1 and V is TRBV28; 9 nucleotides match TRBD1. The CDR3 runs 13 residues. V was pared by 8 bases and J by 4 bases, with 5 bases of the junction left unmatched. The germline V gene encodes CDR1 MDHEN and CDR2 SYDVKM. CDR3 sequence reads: CASETGGVTEAFF. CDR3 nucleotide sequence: TGTGCCAGCGAGACAGGGGGAGTCACTGAAGCTTTCTTT.

CDR3 in DNA: TGTGCCAGCAGCGTAGGAAGGGGGATAGCGGGAGGTCGCGAGCAGTACTTC. Translated, it gives CASSVGRGIAGGREQYF. The rearrangement joins TRBV9 to TRBJ2-7; 10 bases map to TRBD2. Germline loops: CDR1 SGDLS, CDR2 YYNGEE. CDR3 length: 17 residues. J was trimmed by 6 bases and V by 0 bases; bases with no gene match: 12.

Here the CDR3 reads CASSLWASGSVYEQYF. In DNA, the CDR3 is TGTGCCAGCAGTTTATGGGCTAGCGGGAGTGTCTACGAGCAGTACTTC. This chain connects TRBV27 to TRBJ2-7, with 10 positions matching TRBD2. This CDR3 spans 16 amino acids. V was clipped by 1 base and J by 3 bases; unmatched bases: 6. Germline-derived CDR1 and CDR2 are MNHEY and SMNVEV (reference sequence).

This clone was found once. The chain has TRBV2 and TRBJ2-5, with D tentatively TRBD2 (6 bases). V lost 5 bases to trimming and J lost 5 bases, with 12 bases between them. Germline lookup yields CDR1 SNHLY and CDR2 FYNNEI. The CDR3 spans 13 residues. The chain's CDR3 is CASSLGGVETQYF. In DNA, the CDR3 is TGTGCCAGCAGTCTGGGGGGAGTGGAGACCCAGTACTTC.

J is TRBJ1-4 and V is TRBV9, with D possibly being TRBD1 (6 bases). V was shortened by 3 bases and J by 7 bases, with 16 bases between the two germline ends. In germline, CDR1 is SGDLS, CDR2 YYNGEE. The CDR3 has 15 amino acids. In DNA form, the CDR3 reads TGTGCCAGCAGCGCAACAGGGTTTGTAGGTGAAAAACTGTTTTTT. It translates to CASSATGFVGEKLFF. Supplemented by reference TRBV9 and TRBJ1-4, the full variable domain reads DSGVTQTPKHLITATGQRVTLRCSPRSGDLSVYWYQQSLDQGLQFLIQYYNGEERAKGNILERFSAQQFPDLHSELNLSSLELGDSALYFCASSATGFVGEKLFFGSGTQLSVL.

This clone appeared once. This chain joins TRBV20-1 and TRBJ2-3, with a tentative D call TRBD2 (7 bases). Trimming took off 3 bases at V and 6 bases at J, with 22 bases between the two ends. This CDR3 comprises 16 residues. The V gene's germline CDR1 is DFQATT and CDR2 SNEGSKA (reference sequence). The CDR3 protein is CSASRLRGGVRDTQYF. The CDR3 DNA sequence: TGCAGTGCTAGTCGGTTGAGGGGGGGGGTCAGGGATACGCAGTATTTT.

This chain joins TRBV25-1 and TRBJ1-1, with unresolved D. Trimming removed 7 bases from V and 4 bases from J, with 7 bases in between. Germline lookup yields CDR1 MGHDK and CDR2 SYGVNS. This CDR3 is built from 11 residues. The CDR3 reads CASKRSTEAFF. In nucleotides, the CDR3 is TGTGCCAGCAAGCGTTCCACTGAAGCTTTCTTT.

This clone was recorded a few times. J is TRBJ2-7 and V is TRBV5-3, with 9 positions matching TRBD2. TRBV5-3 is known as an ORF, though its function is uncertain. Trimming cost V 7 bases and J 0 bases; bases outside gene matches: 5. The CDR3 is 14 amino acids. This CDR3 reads CARRGSGSSYEQYV. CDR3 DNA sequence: TGTGCCAGACGCGGTAGCGGGAGCTCCTACGAGCAGTACGTC.

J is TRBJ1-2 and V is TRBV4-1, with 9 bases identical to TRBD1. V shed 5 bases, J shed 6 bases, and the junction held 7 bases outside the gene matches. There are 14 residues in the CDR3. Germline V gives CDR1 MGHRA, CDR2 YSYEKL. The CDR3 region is CASSAPTGGDGYTF. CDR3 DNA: TGCGCCAGCAGCGCTCCGACAGGGGGGGATGGCTACACCTTC.

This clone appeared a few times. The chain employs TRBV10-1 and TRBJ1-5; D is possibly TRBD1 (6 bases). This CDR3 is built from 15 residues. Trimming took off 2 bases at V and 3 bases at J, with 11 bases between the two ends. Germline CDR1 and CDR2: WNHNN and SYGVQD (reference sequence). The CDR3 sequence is CASSEGQGNNQPQHF. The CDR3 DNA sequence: TGCGCCAGCAGTGAGGGGCAGGGGAACAATCAGCCCCAGCATTTT.

CDR3 coding DNA: TGTGCCAGCAGCTCTCCTGGACAGGCCTATGGCTACACCTTC. It codes for CASSSPGQAYGYTF. The rearrangement uses TRBV9 and TRBJ1-2; TRBD1 agrees at 7 bases. Looked up from germline, CDR1 is SGDLS and CDR2 is YYNGEE. The CDR3 runs to 14 residues. Trimming cost V 4 bases and J 4 bases; bases outside gene matches: 7.

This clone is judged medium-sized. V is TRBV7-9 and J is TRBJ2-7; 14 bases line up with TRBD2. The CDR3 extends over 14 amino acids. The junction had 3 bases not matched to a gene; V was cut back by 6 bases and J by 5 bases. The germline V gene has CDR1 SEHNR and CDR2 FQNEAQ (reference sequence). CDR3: CASRGTSGSHEQYF. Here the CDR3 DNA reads TGTGCCAGCAGGGGGACTAGCGGGAGTCACGAGCAGTACTTC.

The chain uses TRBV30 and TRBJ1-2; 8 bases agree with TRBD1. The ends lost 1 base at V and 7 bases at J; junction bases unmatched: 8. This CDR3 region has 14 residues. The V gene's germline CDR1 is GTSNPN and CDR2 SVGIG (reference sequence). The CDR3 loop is CAWSGGGTGFGYTF. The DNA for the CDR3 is TGTGCCTGGAGTGGAGGGGGGACAGGTTTTGGCTACACCTTC.

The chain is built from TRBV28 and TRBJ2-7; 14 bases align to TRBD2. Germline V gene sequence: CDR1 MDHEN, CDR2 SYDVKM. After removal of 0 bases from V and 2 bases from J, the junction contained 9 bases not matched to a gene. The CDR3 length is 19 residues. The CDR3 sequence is CASSLWAGLAGGSTYEQYF. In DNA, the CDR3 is TGTGCCAGCAGTTTATGGGCCGGACTAGCGGGGGGAAGTACCTACGAGCAGTACTTC.

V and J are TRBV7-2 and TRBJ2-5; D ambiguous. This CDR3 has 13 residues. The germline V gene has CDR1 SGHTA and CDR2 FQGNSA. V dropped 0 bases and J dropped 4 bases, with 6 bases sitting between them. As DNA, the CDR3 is TGTGCCAGCAGCTTAGCTGCTAGAGAGACCCAGTACTTC. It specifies CASSLAARETQYF.

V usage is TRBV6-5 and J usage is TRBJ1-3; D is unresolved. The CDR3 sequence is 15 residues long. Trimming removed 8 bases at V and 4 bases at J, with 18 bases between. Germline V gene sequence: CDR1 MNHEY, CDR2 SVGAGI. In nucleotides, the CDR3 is TGTGCCAGCCATTGGGCCCAGGCTCCGGGAAACACCATATATTTT. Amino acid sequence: CASHWAQAPGNTIYF.

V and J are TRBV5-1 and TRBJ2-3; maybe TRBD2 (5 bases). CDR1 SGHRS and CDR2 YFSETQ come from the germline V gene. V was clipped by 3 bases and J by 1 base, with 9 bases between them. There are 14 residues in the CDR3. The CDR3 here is CASSSGSGTDTQYF. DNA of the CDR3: TGCGCCAGCAGCTCGGGGTCGGGCACAGATACGCAGTATTTT.

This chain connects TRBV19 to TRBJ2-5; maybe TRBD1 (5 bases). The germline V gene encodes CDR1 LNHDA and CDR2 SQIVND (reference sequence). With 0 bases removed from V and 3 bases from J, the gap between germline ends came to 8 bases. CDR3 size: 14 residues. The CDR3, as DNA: TGTGCCAGTAGTATAGAGGGCAGGGAAGAGACCCAGTACTTC. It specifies CASSIEGREETQYF. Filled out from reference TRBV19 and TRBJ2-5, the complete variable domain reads DGGITQSPKYLFRKEGQNVTLSCEQNLNHDAMYWYRQDPGQGLRLIYYSQIVNDFQKGDIAEGYSVSREKKESFPLTVTSAQKNPTAFYLCASSIEGREETQYFGPGTRLLVL.

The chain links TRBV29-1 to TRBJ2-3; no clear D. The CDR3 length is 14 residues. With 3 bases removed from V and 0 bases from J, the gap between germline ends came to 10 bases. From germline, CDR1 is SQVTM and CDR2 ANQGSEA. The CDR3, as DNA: TGCAGCGTTGATGGAGTCTCTAGCACAGATACGCAGTATTTT. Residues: CSVDGVSSTDTQYF.

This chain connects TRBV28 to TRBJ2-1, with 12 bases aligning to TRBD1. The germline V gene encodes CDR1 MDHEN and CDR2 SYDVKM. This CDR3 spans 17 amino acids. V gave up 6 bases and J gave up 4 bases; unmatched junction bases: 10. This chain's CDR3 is CASSPSGQGALYNEQFF. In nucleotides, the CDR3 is TGTGCCAGCAGCCCATCGGGACAGGGGGCCTTATACAATGAGCAGTTCTTC.